This TCR beta chain was documented in a study of memory CD4+ T cells and cytomegalovirus serostatus. Single viable CD3+CD4+CD8-CD45RO+ cells were sorted as the memory CD4+ T cells. As regards this clone: Its antigen is currently unknown.

Study-level points and caveats: 67 of 164 known CMV-associated TCRbeta sequences appeared in CD4+ memory.

The germline gives CDR1 MDHEN, CDR2 SYDVKM. Trimming took off 8 bases at V and 4 bases at J, with 14 bases between the two ends. This CDR3 spans 13 amino acids. Sequencing used immunoSEQ multiplex PCR; TCRdb keeps in-frame clones, though not all of them. The sample includes 45,000 to 60,000 clones, about 80% of them seen just once. The sequence was obtained from an adult in good health and CMV-seropositive. The sequenced sample consisted of memory CD4+ T cells from blood. V and J are TRBV28 and TRBJ1-2; the D gene is possibly TRBD1 (6 bases). CDR3 sequence: CASGARTVYGYTF. CDR3 nucleotides: TGTGCCAGCGGGGCCAGGACAGTCTATGGCTACACCTTC.